This T cell receptor (beta chain) was identified during a study of Tregs in tolerant kidney transplant recipients. The J segment lost 3 bases and the V segment lost 6 bases, leaving 4 bases of the junction unmatched. This CDR3 is 13 amino acids long. From germline, CDR1 is SGHAT and CDR2 FQNNGV. For this clone: Antigen: not known.

Only in-frame clones appear in the TCRdb table, and some are missing; sequencing was by immunoSEQ multiplex PCR. Here the sample spans some 90,000 clones, roughly 92% being singletons. Study findings and constraints: The small number of patients limits these findings pending further validation.

Material: CD8+ T cells from blood. The V and J genes are TRBV11-2 and TRBJ2-7; TRBD1 matches at 8 bases. This TCR derives from a human donor in good health. The CDR3 DNA follows: TGTGCCAGCAGTACCGGACAGGGCTACGAGCAGTACTTC. This codes for CASSTGQGYEQYF.